Given below is one TCR beta chain in context. Its antigen is as yet unknown. The sample belongs to a study of T cell responses to AZD1222 COVID-19 vaccine. The overall study: Second-dose intervals of approximately 4 or approximately 12 weeks were pooled.

The method was immunoSEQ multiplex PCR; TCRdb's version includes in-frame clones alone and lacks a portion of them. The sample has about 120,000 clones; 90% to 95% are singletons. Deletions cut 0 bases from V and 4 bases from J, with 13 bases between. Germline V gene sequence: CDR1 MNHNY, CDR2 SVGAGI (reference sequence). The CDR3 has 15 amino acids. Study conclusions and caveats: Repertoire sampling was restricted to post-peak T cell response timepoints.

This receptor was obtained from an adult in good health. This chain connects TRBV6-6 to TRBJ2-7; maybe TRBD1 (5 bases). The specimen was peripheral blood, collected on day 0 of AZD1222 vaccination. The CDR3 DNA is TGTGCCAGCAGTTACTCGATTGGTCAGGGTTACGAGCAGTACTTC. It specifies CASSYSIGQGYEQYF.